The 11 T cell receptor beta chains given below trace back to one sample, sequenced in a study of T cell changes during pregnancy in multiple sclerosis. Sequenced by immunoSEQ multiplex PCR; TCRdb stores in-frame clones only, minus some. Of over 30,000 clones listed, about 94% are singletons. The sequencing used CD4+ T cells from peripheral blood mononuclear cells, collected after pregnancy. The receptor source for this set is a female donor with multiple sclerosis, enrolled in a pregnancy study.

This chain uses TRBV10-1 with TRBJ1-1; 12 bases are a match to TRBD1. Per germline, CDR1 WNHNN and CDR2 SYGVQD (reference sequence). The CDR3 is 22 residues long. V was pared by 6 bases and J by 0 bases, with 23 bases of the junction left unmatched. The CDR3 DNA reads TGCGCCAGCAGGGGCCCAGTGCGGGACAGGGGGCCCGGGCCACGTATGAACACTGAAGCTTTCTTT. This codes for CASRGPVRDRGPGPRMNTEAFF.

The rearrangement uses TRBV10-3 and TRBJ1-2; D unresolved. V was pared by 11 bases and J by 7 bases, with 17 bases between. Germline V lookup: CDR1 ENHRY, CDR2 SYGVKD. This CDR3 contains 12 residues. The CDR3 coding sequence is TGTGCCGTGCAAGACATGGCGGGTGGCTACACCTTC. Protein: CAVQDMAGGYTF.

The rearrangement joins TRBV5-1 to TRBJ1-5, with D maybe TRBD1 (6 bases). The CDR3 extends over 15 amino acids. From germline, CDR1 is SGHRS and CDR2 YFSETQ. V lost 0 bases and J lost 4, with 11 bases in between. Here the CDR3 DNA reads TGCGCCAGCAGCTTGGACGGACAGCCTAATCAGCCCCAGCATTTT. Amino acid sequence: CASSLDGQPNQPQHF. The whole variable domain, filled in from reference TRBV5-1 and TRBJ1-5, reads KAGVTQTPRYLIKTRGQQVTLSCSPISGHRSVSWYQQTPGQGLQFLFEYFSETQRNKGNFPGRFSGRQFSNSRSEMNVSTLELGDSALYLCASSLDGQPNQPQHFGDGTRLSIL.

The CDR3 here is CASSTGTDYNEQFF. CDR3 in DNA: TGCGCCAGCAGCACCGGGACAGACTACAATGAGCAGTTCTTC. The chain links TRBV5-1 to TRBJ2-1; TRBD1 aligns across 7 bases. The CDR3 totals 14 residues. Germline CDR1 SGHRS, CDR2 YFSETQ. V was clipped by 4 bases and J by 3 bases; unmatched bases: 4. The complete variable domain, with remaining parts taken from reference TRBV5-1 and TRBJ2-1, reads KAGVTQTPRYLIKTRGQQVTLSCSPISGHRSVSWYQQTPGQGLQFLFEYFSETQRNKGNFPGRFSGRQFSNSRSEMNVSTLELGDSALYLCASSTGTDYNEQFFGPGTRLTVL.

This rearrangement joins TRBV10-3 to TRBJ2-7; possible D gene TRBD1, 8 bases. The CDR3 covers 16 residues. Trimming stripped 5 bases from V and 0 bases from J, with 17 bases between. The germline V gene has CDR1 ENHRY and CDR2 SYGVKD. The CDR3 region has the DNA TGTGCCATCAGTCCCCAGGGGGGGACAGGCTCCTACGAGCAGTACTTC. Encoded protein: CAISPQGGTGSYEQYF.

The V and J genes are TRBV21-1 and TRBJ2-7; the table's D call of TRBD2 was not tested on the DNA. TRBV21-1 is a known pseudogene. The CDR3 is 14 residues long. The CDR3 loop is CASSGPGTRYEQYF. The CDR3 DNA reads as TGTGCCAGCAGCGGACCCGGGACTAGGTACGAGCAGTACTTC.

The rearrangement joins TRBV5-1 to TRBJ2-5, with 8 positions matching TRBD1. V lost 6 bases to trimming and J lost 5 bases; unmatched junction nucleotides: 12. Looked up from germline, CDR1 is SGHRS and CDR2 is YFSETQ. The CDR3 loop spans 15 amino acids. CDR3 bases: TGCGCCAGCAATGTTCACAGGGGGGTCGATGAGACCCAGTACTTC. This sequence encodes CASNVHRGVDETQYF.

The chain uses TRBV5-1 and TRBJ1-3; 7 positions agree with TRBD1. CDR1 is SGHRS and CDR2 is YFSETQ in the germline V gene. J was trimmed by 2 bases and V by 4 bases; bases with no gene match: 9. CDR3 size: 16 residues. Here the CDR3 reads CASSHHGQATGNTIYF. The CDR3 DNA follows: TGCGCCAGCAGCCATCACGGACAGGCCACTGGAAACACCATATATTTT.

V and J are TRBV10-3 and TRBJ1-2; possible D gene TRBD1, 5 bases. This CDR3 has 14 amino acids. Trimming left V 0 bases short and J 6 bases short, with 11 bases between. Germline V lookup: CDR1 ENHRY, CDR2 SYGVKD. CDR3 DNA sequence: TGTGCCATCAGTGAGTCGGCAGGGAGGAATGGCTACACCTTC. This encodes CAISESAGRNGYTF.

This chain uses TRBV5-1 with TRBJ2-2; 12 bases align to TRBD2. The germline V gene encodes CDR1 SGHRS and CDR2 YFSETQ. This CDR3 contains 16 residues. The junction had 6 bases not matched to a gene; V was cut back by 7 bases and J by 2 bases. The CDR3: CASSWTSGVNTGELFF. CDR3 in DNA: TGCGCCAGCTCCTGGACTAGCGGGGTAAACACCGGGGAGCTGTTTTTT.

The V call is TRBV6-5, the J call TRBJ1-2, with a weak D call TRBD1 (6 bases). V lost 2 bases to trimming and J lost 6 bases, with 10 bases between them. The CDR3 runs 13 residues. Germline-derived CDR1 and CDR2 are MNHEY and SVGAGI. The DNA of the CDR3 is TGTGCCAGCAGTTACCCAGGGGTGGATGGCTACACCTTC. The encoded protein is CASSYPGVDGYTF.